The clone carrying this T cell receptor (beta chain) showed up many times. Its specificity is unknown. These data are taken from a study of metastatic and nonmetastatic thyroid tumors. Background on the study: Repertoire comparison spanned blood and tumor or nodule tissue of malignant and benign thyroid patients.

Original handling: CDR3 differences across clinicopathological groups were used to build a distant-metastasis classifier for papillary thyroid cancer. Using MiXCR, TCRdb reanalyzed the PCR reads. In this record, the V and J calls reflect TCRdb's handling and not the investigators' own analysis. This sample has roughly 36,000 clones, with 11% found just once. All patients were treatment-naive before thyroid surgery. Study results and caveats: TCR beta diversity was reportedly significantly higher in malignant thyroid tumors than benign nodules, in blood and tumor.

The sample consisted of blood. This receptor was obtained from a female donor with papillary thyroid cancer or a benign thyroid nodule (not recorded which). Some clones in this sample may be carry-over from other donors' samples.

The CDR3 spells CASSAQGSYGYTF. Written as DNA, the CDR3 is TGTGCCAGCAGTGCGCAGGGGTCCTATGGCTACACCTTC. This chain uses TRBV28 with TRBJ1-2; the D gene is possibly TRBD1 (6 bases). Trimming removed 5 bases from V and 4 bases from J, with 11 bases in between. There are 13 residues in the CDR3. CDR1 is MDHEN and CDR2 is SYDVKM in the germline V gene.